The clone carrying this T cell receptor beta chain was seen once. Germline V lookup: CDR1 LNHNV, CDR2 YYDKDF (reference sequence). The junction had 17 bases not matched to a gene; V was cut back by 3 bases and J by 6 bases. There are 18 residues in the CDR3. Method: immunoSEQ multiplex PCR; TCRdb's copy keeps in-frame clones and lacks some. The top ten clones hold about 0.6% of a sample with just over 50,000 clones, roughly 90% of them seen once. This sample is part of a study of T cell changes during pregnancy in multiple sclerosis. The gene calls are TRBV15 and TRBJ1-5, with 7 bases that match TRBD1. The sequence derives from a female donor with multiple sclerosis, enrolled in a pregnancy study. The specimen was CD4+ T cells from peripheral blood mononuclear cells, collected after pregnancy. This CDR3 reads CATSREIIAGGIGQPQHF. The CDR3 DNA follows: TGTGCCACCAGCAGGGAGATTATAGCAGGGGGGATCGGTCAGCCCCAGCATTTT.